This TCR beta chain was sequenced for a study of cytomegalovirus exposure and HLA in healthy donors. Findings of the study overall: V segments that were indistinguishable, TRBV6-2 and TRBV6-3 among them, were omitted from analysis. Diagnosis of cytomegalovirus status made by the classifier reportedly showed high specificity and sensitivity. The authors listed 150 to 200 TCR beta chains as cytomegalovirus-associated.

About this clone itself: What it binds is unknown.

CDR1 is SGDLS, CDR2 YYNGEE, per germline. V shed 4 bases, J shed 6 bases, and the junction held 7 bases outside the gene matches. CDR3 length: 15 amino acids. The primer mix had 60 Vbeta and 13 Jbeta primers. Here immunoSEQ multiplex PCR was the method, and the copy in TCRdb shows in-frame clones only, minus some. This sample has some 130,000 clones, with around four fifths found just once. This receptor was identified in a man aged 35 to 55 in good health and CMV-seronegative. The sample comprised PBMCs. This sequence joins TRBV9 and TRBJ2-2, with TRBD1 matching over 9 bases. As DNA, the CDR3 is TGTGCCAGCAGCACCTGGACAGGGGTCCCCGGGGAGCTGTTTTTT. Encoded protein: CASSTWTGVPGELFF. Full variable domain (missing parts from reference TRBV9 and TRBJ2-2): DSGVTQTPKHLITATGQRVTLRCSPRSGDLSVYWYQQSLDQGLQFLIQYYNGEERAKGNILERFSAQQFPDLHSELNLSSLELGDSALYFCASSTWTGVPGELFFGEGSRLTVL.